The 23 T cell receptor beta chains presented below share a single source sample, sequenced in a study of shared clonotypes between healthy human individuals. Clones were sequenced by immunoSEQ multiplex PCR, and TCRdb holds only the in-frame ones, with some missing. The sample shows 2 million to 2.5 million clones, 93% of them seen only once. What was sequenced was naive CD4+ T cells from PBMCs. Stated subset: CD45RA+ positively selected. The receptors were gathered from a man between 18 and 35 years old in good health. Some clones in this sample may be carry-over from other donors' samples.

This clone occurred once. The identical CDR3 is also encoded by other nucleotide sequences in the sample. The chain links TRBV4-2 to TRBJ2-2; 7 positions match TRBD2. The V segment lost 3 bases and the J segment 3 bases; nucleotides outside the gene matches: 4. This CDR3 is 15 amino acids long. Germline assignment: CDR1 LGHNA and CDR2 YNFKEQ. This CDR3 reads CASSQGLADTGELFF. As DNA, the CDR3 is TGTGCCAGCAGCCAGGGGCTAGCGGACACCGGGGAGCTGTTTTTT.

The CDR3 DNA sequence: TGTGCCAGCAGAAAACAGGGTACCAATCAGCCCCAGCATTTT. Its protein product is CASRKQGTNQPQHF. The rearrangement joins TRBV28 to TRBJ1-5, with TRBD1 as a possible D gene (6 bases). This CDR3 contains 14 residues. CDR1 MDHEN and CDR2 SYDVKM come from the germline V gene. V was clipped by 6 bases and J by 3 bases, with 12 bases between them.

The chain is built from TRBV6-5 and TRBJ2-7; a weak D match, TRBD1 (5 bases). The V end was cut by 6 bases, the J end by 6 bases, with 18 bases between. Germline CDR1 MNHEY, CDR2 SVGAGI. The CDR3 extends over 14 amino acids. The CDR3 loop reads CASRRDSRPGEQYF. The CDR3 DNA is TGTGCCAGCAGACGTGACAGTAGGCCGGGCGAGCAGTACTTC.

In DNA form, the CDR3 reads TGTGCCAGTATGTGGGCAGATACGCAGTATTTT. Translating it yields CASMWADTQYF. The gene calls are TRBV6-5 and TRBJ2-3, with no clear D. The V gene lost 9 bases and the J gene lost 4 bases, with 8 bases spanning the gap. CDR3 size: 11 residues. Germline V gene data show CDR1 as MNHEY and CDR2 as SVGAGI.

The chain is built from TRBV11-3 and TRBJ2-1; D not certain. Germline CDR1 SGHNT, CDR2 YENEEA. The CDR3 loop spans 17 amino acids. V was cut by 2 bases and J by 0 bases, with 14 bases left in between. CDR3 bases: TGTGCCAGCAGCTTACGTTCGGGCGGTAGCTCCTACAATGAGCAGTTCTTC. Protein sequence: CASSLRSGGSSYNEQFF.

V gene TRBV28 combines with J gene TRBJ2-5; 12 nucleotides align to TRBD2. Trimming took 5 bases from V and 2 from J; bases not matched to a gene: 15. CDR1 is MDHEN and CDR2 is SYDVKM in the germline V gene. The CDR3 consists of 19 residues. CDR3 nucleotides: TGTGCCAGCAGTCCTCCCTGGACTAGCGGGAAAGGGGTACAAGAGACCCAGTACTTC. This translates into CASSPPWTSGKGVQETQYF.

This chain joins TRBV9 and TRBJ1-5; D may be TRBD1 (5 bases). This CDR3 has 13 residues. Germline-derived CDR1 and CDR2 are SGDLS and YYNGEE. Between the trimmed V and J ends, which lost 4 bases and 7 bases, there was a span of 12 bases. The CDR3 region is CASSRDVGQPQHF. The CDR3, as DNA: TGTGCCAGCAGCCGGGACGTCGGGCAGCCCCAGCATTTT.

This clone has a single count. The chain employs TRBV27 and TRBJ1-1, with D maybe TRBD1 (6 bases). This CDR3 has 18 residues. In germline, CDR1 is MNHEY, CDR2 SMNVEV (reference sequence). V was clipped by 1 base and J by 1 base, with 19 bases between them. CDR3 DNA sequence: TGTGCCAGCAGTTTATTGTTTTCTTCGGCGACAGGGAACACTGAAGCTTTCTTT. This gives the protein CASSLLFSSATGNTEAFF.

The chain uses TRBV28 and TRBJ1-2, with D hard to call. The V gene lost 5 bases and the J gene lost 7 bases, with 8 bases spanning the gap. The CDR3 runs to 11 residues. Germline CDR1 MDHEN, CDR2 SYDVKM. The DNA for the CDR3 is TGTGCCAGCAGTGAGGGCTCTGGCTACACCTTC. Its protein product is CASSEGSGYTF.

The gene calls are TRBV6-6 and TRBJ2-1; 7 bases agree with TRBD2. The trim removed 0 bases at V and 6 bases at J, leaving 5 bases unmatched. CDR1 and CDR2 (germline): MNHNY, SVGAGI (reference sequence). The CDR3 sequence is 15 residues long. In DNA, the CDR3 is TGTGCCAGCAGTTACTCTTTGACTAGCACCAATGAGCAGTTCTTC. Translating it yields CASSYSLTSTNEQFF.

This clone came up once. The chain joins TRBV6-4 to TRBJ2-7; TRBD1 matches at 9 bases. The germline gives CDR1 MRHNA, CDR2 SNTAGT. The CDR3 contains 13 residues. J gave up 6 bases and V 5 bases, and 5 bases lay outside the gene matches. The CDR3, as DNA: TGTGCCAGCAGTATTGAGACAGGGGGCGAGCAGTACTTC. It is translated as CASSIETGGEQYF.

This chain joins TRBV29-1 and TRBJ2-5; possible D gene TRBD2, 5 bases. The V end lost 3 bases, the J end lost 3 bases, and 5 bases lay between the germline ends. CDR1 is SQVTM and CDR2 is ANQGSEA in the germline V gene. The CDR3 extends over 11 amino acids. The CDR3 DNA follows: TGCAGCGTTGAGGGAGAAGAGACCCAGTACTTC. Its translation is CSVEGEETQYF.

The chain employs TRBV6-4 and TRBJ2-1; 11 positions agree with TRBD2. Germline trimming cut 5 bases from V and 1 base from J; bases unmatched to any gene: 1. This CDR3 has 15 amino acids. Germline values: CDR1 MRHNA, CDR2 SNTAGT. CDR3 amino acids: CASSPSGRSYNEQFF. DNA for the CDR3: TGTGCCAGCAGTCCTAGCGGGAGGTCCTACAATGAGCAGTTCTTC.

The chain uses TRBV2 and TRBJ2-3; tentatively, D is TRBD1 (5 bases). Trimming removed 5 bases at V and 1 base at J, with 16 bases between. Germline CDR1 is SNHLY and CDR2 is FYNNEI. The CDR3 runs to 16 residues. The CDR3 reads CASSRTREVGTDTQYF. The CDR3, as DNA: TGTGCCAGCAGTCGGACCAGGGAAGTAGGCACAGATACGCAGTATTTT. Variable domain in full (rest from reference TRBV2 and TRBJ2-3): EPEVTQTPSHQVTQMGQEVILRCVPISNHLYFYWYRQILGQKVEFLVSFYNNEISEKSEIFDDQFSVERPDGSNFTLKIRSTKLEDSAMYFCASSRTREVGTDTQYFGPGTRLTVL.

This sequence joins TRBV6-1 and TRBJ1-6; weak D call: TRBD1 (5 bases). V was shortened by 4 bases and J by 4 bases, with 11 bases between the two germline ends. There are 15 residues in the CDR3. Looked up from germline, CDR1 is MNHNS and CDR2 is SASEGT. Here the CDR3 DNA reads TGTGCCAGCAGTGGCAGGGAAGGATATAATTCACCCCTCCACTTT. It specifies CASSGREGYNSPLHF.

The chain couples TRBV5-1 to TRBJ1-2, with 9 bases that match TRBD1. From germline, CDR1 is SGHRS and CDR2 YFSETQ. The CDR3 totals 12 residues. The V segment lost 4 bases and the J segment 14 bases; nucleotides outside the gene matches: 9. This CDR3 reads CASSPGTGFFTF. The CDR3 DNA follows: TGCGCCAGCAGCCCCGGGACAGGGTTTTTTACCTTC.

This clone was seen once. The CDR3, as DNA: TGTGCCAGCACCTCCTCTGGGGCCACGGGGGAGACCCAGTACTTC. This codes for CASTSSGATGETQYF. This chain uses TRBV5-4 with TRBJ2-5, with D perhaps being TRBD1 or TRBD2 (5 bases each). The CDR3 is 15 amino acids. The germline CDR1 and CDR2 sequences are SGHNT and YYREEE (reference sequence). With 6 bases removed from V and 5 bases from J, the gap between germline ends came to 20 bases.

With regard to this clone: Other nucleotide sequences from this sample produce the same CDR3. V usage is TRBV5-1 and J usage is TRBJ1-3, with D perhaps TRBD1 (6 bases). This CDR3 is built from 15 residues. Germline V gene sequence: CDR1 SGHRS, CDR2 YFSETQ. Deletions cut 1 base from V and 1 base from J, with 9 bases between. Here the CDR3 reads CASSLTGSSGNTIYF. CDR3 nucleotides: TGCGCCAGCAGCTTGACAGGGTCGTCTGGAAACACCATATATTTT.

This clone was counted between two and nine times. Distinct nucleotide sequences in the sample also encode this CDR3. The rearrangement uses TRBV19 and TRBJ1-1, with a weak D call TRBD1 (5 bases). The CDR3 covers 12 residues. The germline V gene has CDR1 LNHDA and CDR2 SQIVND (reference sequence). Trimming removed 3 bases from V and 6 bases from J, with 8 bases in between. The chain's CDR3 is CASSIQGAEAFF. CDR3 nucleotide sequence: TGTGCCAGTAGTATTCAGGGTGCTGAAGCTTTCTTT.

CDR3 sequence reads: CASSAGDARNQPQHF. Here the CDR3 DNA reads TGCGCCAGCAGTGCGGGGGATGCGCGCAATCAGCCCCAGCATTTT. The chain has TRBV10-1 and TRBJ1-5, with a tentative D call TRBD1 (5 bases). Germline V gene lookup returns CDR1 WNHNN and CDR2 SYGVQD (reference sequence). The V end was cut by 4 bases, the J end by 2 bases, with 12 bases between. The CDR3 runs 15 residues.

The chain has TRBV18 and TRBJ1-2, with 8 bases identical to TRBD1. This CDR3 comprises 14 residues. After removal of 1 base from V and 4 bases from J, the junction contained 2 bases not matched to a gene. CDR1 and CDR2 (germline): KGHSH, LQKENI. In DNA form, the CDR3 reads TGTGCCAGCTCACCACAGGACAGGGCCTATGGCTACACCTTC. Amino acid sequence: CASSPQDRAYGYTF.

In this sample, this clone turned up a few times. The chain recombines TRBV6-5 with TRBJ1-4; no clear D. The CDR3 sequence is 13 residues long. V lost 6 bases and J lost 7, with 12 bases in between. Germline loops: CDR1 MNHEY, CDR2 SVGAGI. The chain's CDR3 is CASSGLLIEKLFF. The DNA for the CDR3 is TGTGCCAGCAGCGGACTGCTTATTGAAAAACTGTTTTTT.

CDR3 nucleotides: TGTGCCAGCGATCGACAGGGGGGGTTCCTGGGCACTGAAGCTTTCTTT. Its protein is CASDRQGGFLGTEAFF. V is TRBV2 and J is TRBJ1-1; 9 bases align to TRBD1. This CDR3 region has 16 residues. The V and J ends lost 8 bases and 4 bases, in that order; junction bases with no gene match: 14. CDR1 is SNHLY and CDR2 is FYNNEI in the germline V gene.